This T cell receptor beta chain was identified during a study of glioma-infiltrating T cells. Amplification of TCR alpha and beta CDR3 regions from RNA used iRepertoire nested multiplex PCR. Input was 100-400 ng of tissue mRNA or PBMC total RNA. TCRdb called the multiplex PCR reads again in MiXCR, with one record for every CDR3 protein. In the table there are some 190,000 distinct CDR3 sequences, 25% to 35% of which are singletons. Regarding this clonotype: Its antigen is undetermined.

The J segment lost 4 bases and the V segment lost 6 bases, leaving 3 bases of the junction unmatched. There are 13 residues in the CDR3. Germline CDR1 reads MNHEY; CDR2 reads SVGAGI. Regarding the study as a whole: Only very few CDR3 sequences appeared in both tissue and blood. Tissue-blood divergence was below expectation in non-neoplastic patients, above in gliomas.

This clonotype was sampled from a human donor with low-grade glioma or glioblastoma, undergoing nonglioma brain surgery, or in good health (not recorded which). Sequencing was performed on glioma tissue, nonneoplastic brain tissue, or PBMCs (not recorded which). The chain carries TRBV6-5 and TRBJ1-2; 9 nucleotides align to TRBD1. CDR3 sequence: CASRGTGRYGYTF. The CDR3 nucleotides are TGTGCCAGCAGGGGGACAGGGCGCTATGGCTACACCTTC.